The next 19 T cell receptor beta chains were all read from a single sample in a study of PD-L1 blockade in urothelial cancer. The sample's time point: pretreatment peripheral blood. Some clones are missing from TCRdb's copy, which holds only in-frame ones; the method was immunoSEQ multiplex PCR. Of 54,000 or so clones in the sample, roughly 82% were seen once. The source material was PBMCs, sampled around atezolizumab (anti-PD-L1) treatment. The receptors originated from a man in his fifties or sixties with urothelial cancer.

CDR3 nucleotides: TGCGCCAGCATGGCTGTTGGGCAGACAAATTCACCCCTCCACTTT. Residues: CASMAVGQTNSPLHF. The chain recombines TRBV5-1 with TRBJ1-6, with D uncertain. The CDR3 sequence is 15 residues long. Germline V gene sequence: CDR1 SGHRS, CDR2 YFSETQ. V lost 6 bases to trimming and J lost 7 bases, with 17 bases between them.

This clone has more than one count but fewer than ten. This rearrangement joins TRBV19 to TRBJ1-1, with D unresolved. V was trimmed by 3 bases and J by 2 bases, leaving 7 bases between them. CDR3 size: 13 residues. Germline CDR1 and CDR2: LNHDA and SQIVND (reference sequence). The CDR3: CASSIHSNTEAFF. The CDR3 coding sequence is TGTGCCAGTAGTATCCACAGCAACACTGAAGCTTTCTTT.

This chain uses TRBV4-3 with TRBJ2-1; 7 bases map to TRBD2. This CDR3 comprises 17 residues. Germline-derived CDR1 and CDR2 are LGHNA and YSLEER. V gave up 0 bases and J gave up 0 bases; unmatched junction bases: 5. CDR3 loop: CASSQDLQRGSYNEQFF. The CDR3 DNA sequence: TGCGCCAGCAGCCAAGATTTGCAGCGGGGCTCCTACAATGAGCAGTTCTTC.

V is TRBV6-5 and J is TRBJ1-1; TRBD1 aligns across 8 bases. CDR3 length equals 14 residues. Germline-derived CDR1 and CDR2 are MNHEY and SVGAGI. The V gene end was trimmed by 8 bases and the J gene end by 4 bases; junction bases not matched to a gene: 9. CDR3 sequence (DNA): TGTGCCAGCGGCTACCAGGGGGCGGCCACTGAAGCTTTCTTT. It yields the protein CASGYQGAATEAFF.

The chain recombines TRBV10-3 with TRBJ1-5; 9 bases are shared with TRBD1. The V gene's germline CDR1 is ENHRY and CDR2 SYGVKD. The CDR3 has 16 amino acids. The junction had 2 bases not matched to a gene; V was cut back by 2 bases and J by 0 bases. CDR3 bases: TGTGCCATCAGTGAGGACAGGGGGAATAGCAATCAGCCCCAGCATTTT. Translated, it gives CAISEDRGNSNQPQHF.

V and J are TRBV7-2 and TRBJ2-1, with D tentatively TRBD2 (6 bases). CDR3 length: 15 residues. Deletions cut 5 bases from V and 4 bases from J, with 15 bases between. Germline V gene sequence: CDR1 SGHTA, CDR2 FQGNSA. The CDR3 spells CASSRGDRGYNEQFF. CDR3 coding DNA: TGTGCCAGCAGCCGGGGAGACCGGGGGTACAATGAGCAGTTCTTC.

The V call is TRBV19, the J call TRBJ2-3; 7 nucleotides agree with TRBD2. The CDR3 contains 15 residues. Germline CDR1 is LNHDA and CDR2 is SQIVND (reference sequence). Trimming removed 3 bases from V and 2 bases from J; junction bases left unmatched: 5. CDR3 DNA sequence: TGTGCCAGTAGTATGAGGCTAGCGGTCACAGATACGCAGTATTTT. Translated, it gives CASSMRLAVTDTQYF.

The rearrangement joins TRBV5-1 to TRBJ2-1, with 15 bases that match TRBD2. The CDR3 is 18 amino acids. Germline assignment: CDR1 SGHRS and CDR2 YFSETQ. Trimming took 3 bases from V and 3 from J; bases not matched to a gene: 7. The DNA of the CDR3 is TGCGCCAGCAGCTCTGGACTAGCGGGAGGGCCGGTCTACAATGAGCAGTTCTTC. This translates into CASSSGLAGGPVYNEQFF.

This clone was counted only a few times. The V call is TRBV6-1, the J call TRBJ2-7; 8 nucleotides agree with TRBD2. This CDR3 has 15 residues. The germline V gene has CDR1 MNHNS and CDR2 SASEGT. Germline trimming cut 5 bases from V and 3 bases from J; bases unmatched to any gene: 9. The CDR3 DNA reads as TGTGCCAGCAGTTTTATCGGGGGGGGCCTCTACGAGCAGTACTTC. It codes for CASSFIGGGLYEQYF.

The CDR3, as DNA: TGTGCCAGCAGCCCAGGACAGGCCGGTTCCCAAGAGACCCAGTACTTC. Amino acid sequence: CASSPGQAGSQETQYF. The V call is TRBV9, the J call TRBJ2-5, with 7 bases aligning to TRBD1. The germline CDR1 and CDR2 sequences are SGDLS and YYNGEE. V was clipped by 4 bases and J by 1 base; unmatched bases: 10. The CDR3 spans 16 residues.

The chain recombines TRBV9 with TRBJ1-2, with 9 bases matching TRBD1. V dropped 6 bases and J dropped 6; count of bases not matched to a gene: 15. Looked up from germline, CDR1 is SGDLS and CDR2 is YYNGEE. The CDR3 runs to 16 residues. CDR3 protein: CASTPPTGGDNHGYTF. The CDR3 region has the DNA TGTGCCAGCACCCCCCCTACAGGGGGCGATAATCATGGCTACACCTTC. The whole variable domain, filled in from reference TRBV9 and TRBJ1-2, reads DSGVTQTPKHLITATGQRVTLRCSPRSGDLSVYWYQQSLDQGLQFLIQYYNGEERAKGNILERFSAQQFPDLHSELNLSSLELGDSALYFCASTPPTGGDNHGYTFGSGTRLTVV.

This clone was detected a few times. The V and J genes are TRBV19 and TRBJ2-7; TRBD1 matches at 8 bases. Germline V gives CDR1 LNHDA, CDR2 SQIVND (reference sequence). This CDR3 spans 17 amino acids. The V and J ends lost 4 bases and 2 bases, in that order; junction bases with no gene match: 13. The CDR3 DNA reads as TGTGCCAGTAGTACCCAGCTAAACAGGGGGGTCGCCTACGAGCAGTACTTC. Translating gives CASSTQLNRGVAYEQYF.

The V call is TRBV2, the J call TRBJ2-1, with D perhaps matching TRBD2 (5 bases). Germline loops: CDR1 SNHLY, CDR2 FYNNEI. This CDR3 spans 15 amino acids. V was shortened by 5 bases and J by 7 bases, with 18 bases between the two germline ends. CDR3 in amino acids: CASSQQRRIWNEQFF. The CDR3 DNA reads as TGTGCCAGCAGTCAACAGAGGAGGATATGGAATGAGCAGTTCTTC.

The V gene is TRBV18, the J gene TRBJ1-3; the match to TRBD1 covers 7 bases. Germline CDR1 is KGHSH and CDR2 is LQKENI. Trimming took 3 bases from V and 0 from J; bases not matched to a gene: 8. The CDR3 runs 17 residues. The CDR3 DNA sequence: TGTGCCAGCTCACCGAACTACAGGGGTCCCTCTGGAAACACCATATATTTT. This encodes CASSPNYRGPSGNTIYF.

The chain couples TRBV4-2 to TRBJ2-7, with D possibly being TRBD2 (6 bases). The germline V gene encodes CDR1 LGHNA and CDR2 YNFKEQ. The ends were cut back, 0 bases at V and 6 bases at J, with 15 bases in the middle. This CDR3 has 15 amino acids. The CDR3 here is CASSQELARVAEQYF. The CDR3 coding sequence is TGTGCCAGCAGCCAAGAACTAGCCAGGGTGGCCGAGCAGTACTTC.

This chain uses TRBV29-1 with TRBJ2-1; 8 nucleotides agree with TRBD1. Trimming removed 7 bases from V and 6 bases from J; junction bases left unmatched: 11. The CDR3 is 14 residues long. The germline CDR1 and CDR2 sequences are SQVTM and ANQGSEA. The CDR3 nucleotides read TGCAGCGCCCTAGGACAGGGCACGATCAATGAGCAGTTCTTC. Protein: CSALGQGTINEQFF.

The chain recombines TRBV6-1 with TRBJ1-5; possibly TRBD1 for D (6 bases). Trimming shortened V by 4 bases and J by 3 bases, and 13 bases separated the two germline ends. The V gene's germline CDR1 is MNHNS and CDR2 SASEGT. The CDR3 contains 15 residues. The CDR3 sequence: CASSVQGWNNQPQHF. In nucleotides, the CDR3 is TGTGCCAGCAGTGTCCAGGGGTGGAACAATCAGCCCCAGCATTTT.

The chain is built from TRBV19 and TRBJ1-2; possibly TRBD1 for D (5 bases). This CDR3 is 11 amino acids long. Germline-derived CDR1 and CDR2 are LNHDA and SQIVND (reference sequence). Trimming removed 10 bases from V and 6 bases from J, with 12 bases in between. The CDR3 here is CATRGMNGYTF. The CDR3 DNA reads TGTGCCACACGGGGGATGAATGGCTACACCTTC.

The CDR3 reads CASNRGLAGTSTDTQYF. The CDR3 bases are TGCGCCAGCAATCGCGGACTAGCGGGTACTAGCACAGATACGCAGTATTTT. The rearrangement uses TRBV5-1 and TRBJ2-3, with 11 positions matching TRBD2. Germline CDR1 and CDR2: SGHRS and YFSETQ. The CDR3 length is 17 residues. After removal of 6 bases from V and 0 bases from J, the junction contained 9 bases not matched to a gene.